This is a list of T cell receptor beta chains from one sample in a study of blood T cell repertoires in COVID-19. Sequenced by immunoSEQ multiplex PCR; TCRdb stores in-frame clones only, minus some. The sample has 67,000 or so clones, around 85% seen once. Sequenced: peripheral blood. Receptor source: a man aged 65 to 85 with acute or convalescent COVID-19. Each CDR3 is given with its conserved first and last residue. Each record gives: J gene, D gene, clone size, V gene, CDR3 DNA, CDR3 protein. D genes are given only for firm matches. The listing skips clone size in some rows; elsewhere it reads once, few, many or a size class.

J gene: TRBJ2-1
D gene: .
clone size: .
V gene: TRBV19
CDR3 DNA: TGTGCCAGTAGTATAGGGGGAGCCGCCTCCTACAATGAGCAGTTCTTC
CDR3 protein: CASSIGGAASYNEQFF

J gene: TRBJ2-5
D gene: TRBD2
clone size: .
V gene: TRBV13
CDR3 DNA: TGTGCCAGCAGCTTAGGTAGCGGGATCACAAAGACCCAGTACTTC
CDR3 protein: CASSLGSGITKTQYF

J gene: TRBJ2-7
D gene: .
clone size: .
V gene: TRBV18
CDR3 DNA: TGTGCCAGCTCACCACGTGGGGGGACCCACGAGCAGTACTTC
CDR3 protein: CASSPRGGTHEQYF

J gene: TRBJ1-6
D gene: .
clone size: few
V gene: TRBV27
CDR3 DNA: TGTGCCAGCAGTCCGCGACAGGCAGGCTCACCCCTCCACTTT
CDR3 protein: CASSPRQAGSPLHF

J gene: TRBJ1-4
D gene: .
clone size: once
V gene: TRBV2
CDR3 DNA: TGTGCCAGCAGGACTCAGGGTTTTCCTAATGAAAAACTGTTTTTT
CDR3 protein: CASRTQGFPNEKLFF

J gene: TRBJ1-1
D gene: .
clone size: .
V gene: TRBV6-5
CDR3 DNA: TGTGCCAGCAGTTACTCGTCTTGGACCCAGGGTCCGGAAGCTTTCTTT
CDR3 protein: CASSYSSWTQGPEAFF

J gene: TRBJ1-1
D gene: .
clone size: .
V gene: TRBV24-1
CDR3 DNA: TGTGCCACCGAGATGGGAGCTGAAGCTTTCTTT
CDR3 protein: CATEMGAEAFF

J gene: TRBJ1-2
D gene: TRBD1
clone size: .
V gene: TRBV6-5
CDR3 DNA: TGTGCCAGCAGCCCGGACAGGGGGCTGGAAGGCTACACCTTC
CDR3 protein: CASSPDRGLEGYTF

J gene: TRBJ1-2
D gene: TRBD1
clone size: .
V gene: TRBV9
CDR3 DNA: TGTGCCAGCAGCGTAGAGGGGACAGGGGACTATGGCTACACCTTC
CDR3 protein: CASSVEGTGDYGYTF

J gene: TRBJ2-7
D gene: .
clone size: .
V gene: TRBV3-1/TRBV3-2
CDR3 DNA: TGTGCCAGCAGCGAGATAACAGGGCCCTCCTACGAGCAGTACTTC
CDR3 protein: CASSEITGPSYEQYF

J gene: TRBJ2-3
D gene: TRBD2
clone size: .
V gene: TRBV3-1/TRBV3-2
CDR3 DNA: TGTGCCAGCAGCCAAGATAGTTCGACTAGCGGGAGAGATACGCAGTATTTT
CDR3 protein: CASSQDSSTSGRDTQYF

J gene: TRBJ2-3
D gene: TRBD1
clone size: .
V gene: TRBV6-5
CDR3 DNA: TGTGCCAGCATACAGGGGATGACAGATACGCAGTATTTT
CDR3 protein: CASIQGMTDTQYF

J gene: TRBJ1-3
D gene: TRBD1
clone size: .
V gene: TRBV6-5
CDR3 DNA: TGTGCCAGCAGTCGACAGGGGGTGGATGGAAACACCATATATTTT
CDR3 protein: CASSRQGVDGNTIYF

J gene: TRBJ2-1
D gene: TRBD2
clone size: .
V gene: TRBV7-3
CDR3 DNA: TGTGCCAGCAGCTTAGGGGGAGGGATCTACAATGAGCAGTTCTTC
CDR3 protein: CASSLGGGIYNEQFF

J gene: TRBJ2-1
D gene: .
clone size: .
V gene: TRBV5-4
CDR3 DNA: TGTGCCAGCAGCTTGGCGGTAGAAGTTAATGAGCAGTTCTTC
CDR3 protein: CASSLAVEVNEQFF

J gene: TRBJ2-7
D gene: TRBD1
clone size: once
V gene: TRBV6-6
CDR3 DNA: TGTGCCAGCAGCCCCGGGACAGGGTACGAGCAGTACTTC
CDR3 protein: CASSPGTGYEQYF

J gene: TRBJ2-1
D gene: .
clone size: .
V gene: TRBV24-1
CDR3 DNA: TGTGCCACCAGTGATCCCGGACTCGTCTCCTACAATGAGCAGTTCTTC
CDR3 protein: CATSDPGLVSYNEQFF

J gene: TRBJ2-2
D gene: TRBD1
clone size: once
V gene: TRBV5-4
CDR3 DNA: TGTGCCAGCAGCTTTCGGACAGGGGGCCTCAACACCGGGGAGCTGTTTTTT
CDR3 protein: CASSFRTGGLNTGELFF

J gene: TRBJ1-5
D gene: .
clone size: .
V gene: TRBV6-6
CDR3 DNA: TGTGCCAGCAGCCCCGGAGGGCCGGATCAGCCCCAGCATTTT
CDR3 protein: CASSPGGPDQPQHF

J gene: TRBJ2-7
D gene: .
clone size: .
V gene: TRBV6-5
CDR3 DNA: TGTGCCAGCAGTCTACGAGCCGGGACACCCTACGAGCAGTACTTC
CDR3 protein: CASSLRAGTPYEQYF

J gene: TRBJ2-6
D gene: TRBD2
clone size: .
V gene: TRBV7-8
CDR3 DNA: TGTGCCAGCAGCTTATCCCTAGCGGGAGTTTCGGGGGCCAACGTCCTGACTTTC
CDR3 protein: CASSLSLAGVSGANVLTF

J gene: TRBJ1-4
D gene: TRBD1
clone size: .
V gene: TRBV5-1
CDR3 DNA: TGCGCCAGCAGCGCCGGGACAGGGGAGGAAAAACTGTTTTTT
CDR3 protein: CASSAGTGEEKLFF

J gene: TRBJ2-1
D gene: .
clone size: .
V gene: TRBV7-9
CDR3 DNA: TGTGCCAGCAGCCCAAATACAGGGAAGTCCTACAATGAGCAGTTCTTC
CDR3 protein: CASSPNTGKSYNEQFF

J gene: TRBJ2-1
D gene: .
clone size: .
V gene: TRBV11-1
CDR3 DNA: TGTGCCAGCAGCCGCCCCGACTACCGGGATGAGCAGTTCTTC
CDR3 protein: CASSRPDYRDEQFF

J gene: TRBJ2-3
D gene: TRBD2
clone size: .
V gene: TRBV4-1
CDR3 DNA: TGCGCCAGCAGAAGCCCCTTCGGCTCGCGGGGGAGCACAGATACGCAGTATTTT
CDR3 protein: CASRSPFGSRGSTDTQYF

J gene: TRBJ1-4
D gene: .
clone size: .
V gene: TRBV4-3
CDR3 DNA: TGCGCCAGCAGCCAAGATCGTCAGGGGAGGGGTGAAAAACTGTTTTTT
CDR3 protein: CASSQDRQGRGEKLFF

J gene: TRBJ2-6
D gene: .
clone size: .
V gene: TRBV5-1
CDR3 DNA: TGCGCCAGCAGGGAGGGACTCTCTGGGGCCAACGTCCTGACTTTC
CDR3 protein: CASREGLSGANVLTF

J gene: TRBJ2-7
D gene: .
clone size: .
V gene: TRBV4-1
CDR3 DNA: TGCGCCAGCAGTATCAGTCCCTCCTACGAGCAGTACTTC
CDR3 protein: CASSISPSYEQYF

J gene: TRBJ2-1
D gene: TRBD1
clone size: .
V gene: TRBV11-3
CDR3 DNA: TGTGCCAGCAGCTTGCCGGGACAGGGCCTGGATGAGCAGTTCTTC
CDR3 protein: CASSLPGQGLDEQFF

J gene: TRBJ2-2
D gene: TRBD2
clone size: .
V gene: TRBV5-1
CDR3 DNA: TGCGCCAGCGGGACTAGCGGGAACGGGGAGCTGTTTTTT
CDR3 protein: CASGTSGNGELFF

J gene: TRBJ2-7
D gene: .
clone size: .
V gene: TRBV7-9
CDR3 DNA: TGTGCCAGCAGCTTAGCAGTGGCCACAGCCTACGAGCAGTACTTC
CDR3 protein: CASSLAVATAYEQYF

J gene: TRBJ1-1
D gene: .
clone size: .
V gene: TRBV18
CDR3 DNA: TGTGCCAGCTCACCGGGGGGGAACACTGAAGCTTTCTTT
CDR3 protein: CASSPGGNTEAFF

J gene: TRBJ1-1
D gene: .
clone size: .
V gene: TRBV5-1
CDR3 DNA: TGCGCCAGCAGCTACGCTGGGGCCGGGAACACTGAAGCTTTCTTT
CDR3 protein: CASSYAGAGNTEAFF

J gene: TRBJ1-2
D gene: TRBD1
clone size: .
V gene: TRBV6-6
CDR3 DNA: TGTGCCAGCAGTCACAATTACATGACAGGGGGAGGCGGCTATGGCTACACCTTC
CDR3 protein: CASSHNYMTGGGGYGYTF

J gene: TRBJ2-7
D gene: TRBD1
clone size: .
V gene: TRBV19
CDR3 DNA: TGTGCCAGTAGTGGAGGACAGGGGTTTTACGAGCAGTACTTC
CDR3 protein: CASSGGQGFYEQYF